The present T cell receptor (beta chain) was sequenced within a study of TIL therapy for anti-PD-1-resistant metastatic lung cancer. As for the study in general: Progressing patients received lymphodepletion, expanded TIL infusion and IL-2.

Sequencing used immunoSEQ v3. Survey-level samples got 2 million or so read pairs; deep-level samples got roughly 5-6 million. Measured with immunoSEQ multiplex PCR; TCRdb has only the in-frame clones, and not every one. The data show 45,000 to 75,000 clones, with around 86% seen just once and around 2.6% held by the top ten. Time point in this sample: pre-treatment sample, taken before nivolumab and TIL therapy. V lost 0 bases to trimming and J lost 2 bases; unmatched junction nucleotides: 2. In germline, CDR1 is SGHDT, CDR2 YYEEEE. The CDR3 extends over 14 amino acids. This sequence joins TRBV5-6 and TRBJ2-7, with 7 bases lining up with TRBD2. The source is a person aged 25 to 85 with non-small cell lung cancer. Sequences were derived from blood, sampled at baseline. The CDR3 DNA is TGTGCCAGCAGCTTGGATCTAGCGGCCTACGAGCAGTACTTC. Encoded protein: CASSLDLAAYEQYF. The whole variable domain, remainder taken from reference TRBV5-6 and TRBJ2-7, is DAGVTQSPTHLIKTRGQQVTLRCSPKSGHDTVSWYQQALGQGPQFIFQYYEEEERQRGNFPDRFSGHQFPNYSSELNVNALLLGDSALYLCASSLDLAAYEQYFGPGTRLTVT.